This T cell receptor beta chain was found in a study of shared clonotypes between healthy human individuals. Sequencing was performed with immunoSEQ multiplex PCR; in TCRdb, only in-frame clones are kept and a portion is missing. The sample consists of approximately 340,000 clones, around 67% of them appearing once. Adults of Caucasian background living in Nashville, Tennessee made up all donors. Broader study findings: Some clonotypes were shared by all four sorted-subset donors, while others were not shared. The non-shared ones had lower generation probabilities than the shared ones. Naive subsets tended to show greater estimated richness than memory subsets.

A remark on this clone: Its antigen is as yet unknown.

CDR3 length: 18 residues. V lost 0 bases to trimming and J lost 3 bases, with 22 bases between them. In germline, CDR1 is SGHRS, CDR2 YFSETQ. The chain carries TRBV5-1 and TRBJ2-7; TRBD2 might be the D (6 bases). This TCR came from a man under 40 in good health. Sequenced sample: memory CD4+ T cells sorted from blood. The subset was: CD45RA-negative fraction. The DNA of the CDR3 is TGCGCCAGCAGCTTGGCCGGGGCTAGCGCCGGGAATCTCTACGAGCAGTACTTC. Its translation: CASSLAGASAGNLYEQYF. The full variable domain, rest sourced from reference TRBV5-1 and TRBJ2-7, is KAGVTQTPRYLIKTRGQQVTLSCSPISGHRSVSWYQQTPGQGLQFLFEYFSETQRNKGNFPGRFSGRQFSNSRSEMNVSTLELGDSALYLCASSLAGASAGNLYEQYFGPGTRLTVT.